Following are 5 T cell receptor beta chains from one sample sequenced in a study of T cell clonality in common variable immunodeficiency. No antigen is known for these receptors. Broader study findings: Common variable immunodeficiency TCR beta sequences reportedly had fewer deletions and N-nucleotide insertions.

Clones were read by immunoSEQ multiplex PCR, and TCRdb kept only the in-frame ones, dropping some. The sample is made up of 25,000 to 30,000 clones, none counted only once. The sample taken for sequencing was peripheral blood mononuclear cells. These TCRs come from a human donor with common variable immunodeficiency.

This clone appeared many times. The missing CDR3 end, 3 residues past where the read stops, is filled in from the germline J gene. The chain carries TRBV19 and TRBJ1-2; 8 bases map to TRBD1. Trimming removed 4 bases from V and 5 bases from J; junction bases left unmatched: 9. This CDR3 contains 15 residues. Germline CDR1 LNHDA, CDR2 SQIVND (reference sequence). The CDR3 region is CASSTPGQGEYGYTF. The CDR3 DNA, read in part, is TGTGCCAGTAGTACCCCAGGACAGGGAGAATATGGC.

A note on this clone: The CDR3 extends 3 residues past the end of the read, so its final part is completed from the germline J gene. V and J are TRBV7-8 and TRBJ2-7, with 8 bases aligning to TRBD2. V was pared by 0 bases and J by 0 bases, with 7 bases of the junction left unmatched. Germline-derived CDR1 and CDR2 are SGHVS and FQNEAQ. The length of the CDR3 is 17 residues. The covered CDR3 bases are TGTGCCAGCAGCTTAGCGCTTAGCGGGACTACCTCCTACGAG. Amino acid sequence: CASSLALSGTTSYE. The full CDR3 sequence reads CASSLALSGTTSYEQYF.

In the case of this clone: The read comes to an end 3 residues before the CDR3 does, leaving the germline J gene to fill in the end. This chain uses TRBV6-2 or TRBV6-3 with TRBJ2-5; 9 bases match TRBD2. Germline assignment: CDR1 MNHEY and CDR2 SVGEGT. This CDR3 is 12 amino acids long. Unmatched junction bases numbered 1, after V lost 6 bases and J lost 5 bases. CDR3 bases read: TGTGCCAGCAGAGGACTAGCGGAGACC. Translating it yields CASRGLAET. The full CDR3 sequence reads CASRGLAETQYF.

This clone turned up a few times. The read is 3 residues too short to cover the CDR3 end, so that end is filled in from the germline J gene. This chain joins TRBV19 and TRBJ1-2; no clear D gene. CDR1 is LNHDA, CDR2 SQIVND, per germline (reference sequence). This CDR3 has 13 residues. CDR3 residues: CASTNPRAAGYTF. The covered CDR3 bases are TGTGCCAGTACCAATCCAAGGGCTGCAGGC.

This clone was observed a few times. The read terminates 3 residues before the CDR3 end, so the remaining end is supplied by the germline J gene. The rearrangement joins TRBV6-1 to TRBJ2-4; 10 nucleotides match TRBD2. The CDR3 sequence is 17 residues long. Trimming at V came to 1 base and at J to 6 bases, leaving 9 bases not matched to a gene. Germline CDR1 MNHNS, CDR2 SASEGT. CDR3 bases read: TGTGCCAGCAGTGAAGGACTAGCGGGCATAAAGAGAAACATT. Translated: CASSEGLAGIKRNI. The full CDR3 protein is CASSEGLAGIKRNIQYF.